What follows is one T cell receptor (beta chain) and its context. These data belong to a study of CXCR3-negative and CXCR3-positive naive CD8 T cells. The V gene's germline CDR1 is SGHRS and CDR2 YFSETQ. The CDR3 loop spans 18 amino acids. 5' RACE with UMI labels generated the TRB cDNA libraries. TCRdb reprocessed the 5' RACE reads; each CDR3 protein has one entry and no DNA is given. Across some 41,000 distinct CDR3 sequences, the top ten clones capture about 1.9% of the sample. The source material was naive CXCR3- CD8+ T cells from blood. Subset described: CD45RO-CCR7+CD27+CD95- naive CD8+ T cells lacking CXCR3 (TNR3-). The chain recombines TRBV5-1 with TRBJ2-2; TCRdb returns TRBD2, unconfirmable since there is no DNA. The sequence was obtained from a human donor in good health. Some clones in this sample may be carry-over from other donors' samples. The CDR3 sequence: CASSLVPAGRAFTGELFF. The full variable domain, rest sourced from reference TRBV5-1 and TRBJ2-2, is KAGVTQTPRYLIKTRGQQVTLSCSPISGHRSVSWYQQTPGQGLQFLFEYFSETQRNKGNFPGRFSGRQFSNSRSEMNVSTLELGDSALYLCASSLVPAGRAFTGELFFGEGSRLTVL.